These 26 T cell receptor beta chains share one sample of origin, sequenced in a study of cytomegalovirus exposure and HLA in healthy donors. A multiplex PCR was run with 60 Vbeta primers and 13 Jbeta primers. The method was immunoSEQ multiplex PCR; TCRdb's version includes in-frame clones alone and lacks a portion of them. The sample consists of approximately 180,000 clones, over 70% of them appearing once. Source material: PBMCs. These TCRs come from a woman in her sixties or seventies in good health and CMV-seropositive.

J is TRBJ1-5 and V is TRBV28; a weak D match, TRBD1 (6 bases). V was cut by 4 bases and J by 9 bases, with 16 bases left in between. In germline, CDR1 is MDHEN, CDR2 SYDVKM. The CDR3 runs to 14 residues. Written as DNA, the CDR3 is TGTGCCAGCAGTTCCATACAGGGACGACGGCCCCAGCATTTT. Translating gives CASSSIQGRRPQHF.

This rearrangement joins TRBV7-9 to TRBJ1-1, with TRBD1 matching over 8 bases. The length of the CDR3 is 14 residues. J gave up 5 bases and V 3 bases, and 5 bases lay outside the gene matches. The germline CDR1 and CDR2 sequences are SEHNR and FQNEAQ (reference sequence). The CDR3 sequence is CASSFGQGATEAFF. The CDR3 DNA reads TGTGCCAGCAGCTTCGGACAGGGAGCGACTGAAGCTTTCTTT.

In regard to this clone: Other DNA sequences of this sample code for an identical CDR3. This chain connects TRBV5-1 to TRBJ1-4; 9 nucleotides agree with TRBD1. Germline V lookup: CDR1 SGHRS, CDR2 YFSETQ. V shed 3 bases and J 5 bases; nucleotides not matched to a gene: 2. The CDR3 has 14 residues. CDR3 protein: CASSSGQGNEKLFF. The DNA of the CDR3 is TGCGCCAGCAGCTCGGGACAGGGAAATGAAAAACTGTTTTTT.

The V and J genes are TRBV18 and TRBJ1-1; D possibly corresponds to TRBD1 (5 bases). This CDR3 has 14 amino acids. V shed 3 bases and J shed 3 bases, with 11 bases lying between them. Per germline, CDR1 KGHSH and CDR2 LQKENI. CDR3 sequence: CASSPQGGDTEAFF. CDR3 in DNA: TGTGCCAGCTCACCCCAAGGAGGGGACACTGAAGCTTTCTTT.

Concerning this clone: This same CDR3 is encoded by further DNA sequences in the sample. The chain joins TRBV7-3 to TRBJ2-1, with 13 bases matching TRBD2. This CDR3 contains 15 residues. J lost 5 bases, V lost 4 bases, and 2 bases had no gene match. CDR1 is SGHTA and CDR2 is FQGTGA in the germline V gene. The CDR3 bases are TGTGCCAGCAGCTCGGGACTAGCGGGAAACAATGAGCAGTTCTTC. Its translation is CASSSGLAGNNEQFF.

This chain connects TRBV10-3 to TRBJ1-2; 8 bases agree with TRBD1. Germline CDR1 and CDR2: ENHRY and SYGVKD. The CDR3 spans 16 residues. With V trimmed by 6 bases and J by 0 bases, 9 bases remained unmatched. CDR3 protein: CAISGGTGLTNYGYTF. CDR3 bases: TGTGCCATCAGCGGGGGGACAGGATTAACTAACTATGGCTACACCTTC.

Turning to this clone: In the same sample, other DNA sequences code for this CDR3. This sequence joins TRBV28 and TRBJ1-1, with a tentative D call TRBD1 (5 bases). The CDR3 covers 14 residues. Germline-derived CDR1 and CDR2 are MDHEN and SYDVKM. V shed 3 bases and J shed 0 bases, with 8 bases lying between them. The CDR3 here is CASSFQGLNTEAFF. In DNA form, the CDR3 reads TGTGCCAGCAGTTTTCAGGGTTTGAACACTGAAGCTTTCTTT. Full variable domain (missing parts from reference TRBV28 and TRBJ1-1): DVKVTQSSRYLVKRTGEKVFLECVQDMDHENMFWYRQDPGLGLRLIYFSYDVKMKEKGDIPEGYSVSREKKERFSLILESASTNQTSMYLCASSFQGLNTEAFFGQGTRLTVV.

The chain is built from TRBV27 and TRBJ2-3; a possible D gene is TRBD2 (6 bases). Germline CDR1 reads MNHEY; CDR2 reads SMNVEV (reference sequence). With 3 bases removed from V and 1 base from J, the gap between germline ends came to 14 bases. The CDR3 extends over 16 amino acids. In DNA form, the CDR3 reads TGTGCCAGCAGTTTGCCCTATAGCGGTGGCACAGATACGCAGTATTTT. Its translation: CASSLPYSGGTDTQYF.

The V and J genes are TRBV27 and TRBJ2-1, with D possibly matching TRBD1 (7 bases). There are 15 residues in the CDR3. In germline, CDR1 is MNHEY, CDR2 SMNVEV (reference sequence). Trimming removed 5 bases at V and 12 bases at J, with 23 bases between. DNA for the CDR3: TGTGCCAGCAGTCCAACCCACAGGGGAGGTCTGGGGCAGTTCTTC. This encodes CASSPTHRGGLGQFF.

V gene TRBV29-1 combines with J gene TRBJ1-2; a weak D match, TRBD1 (5 bases). The germline gives CDR1 SQVTM, CDR2 ANQGSEA. V was pared by 6 bases and J by 4 bases, with 15 bases between. There are 13 residues in the CDR3. CDR3 coding DNA: TGCAGCGTCGTAGAACAGGATTTCTATGGCTACACCTTC. This codes for CSVVEQDFYGYTF.

The CDR3 DNA reads TGTGCCAGCAAAGGCGGCAGCTCCTACAATGAGCAGTTCTTC. Translating gives CASKGGSSYNEQFF. The V call is TRBV4-2, the J call TRBJ2-1; D gene ambiguous. V was trimmed by 7 bases and J by 0 bases, leaving 10 bases between them. Germline CDR1 and CDR2: LGHNA and YNFKEQ. The CDR3 length is 14 residues.

The chain uses TRBV28 and TRBJ2-7; D might be TRBD2 (6 bases). CDR3 length equals 13 residues. Germline V gene data show CDR1 as MDHEN and CDR2 as SYDVKM. Between the trimmed V and J ends, which lost 6 bases and 5 bases, there was a span of 14 bases. The CDR3 DNA is TGTGCCAGCAGAGGAATGGGGACTCACGAGCAGTACTTC. Translated, it gives CASRGMGTHEQYF.

This clone was observed a handful of times. The J gene is TRBJ1-5, the V gene TRBV18; TRBD1 matches 8 bases. The CDR3 consists of 15 residues. V shed 2 bases and J 4 bases; nucleotides not matched to a gene: 4. CDR1 is KGHSH, CDR2 LQKENI, per germline. The CDR3 is CASSPGQGGNQPQHF. In DNA form, the CDR3 reads TGTGCCAGCTCACCAGGACAGGGAGGGAATCAGCCCCAGCATTTT.

This chain connects TRBV28 to TRBJ2-7; possibly TRBD2 for D (5 bases). V lost 11 bases, J lost 2 bases, and 7 bases lay in between. CDR3 length equals 10 residues. Germline CDR1 and CDR2: MDHEN and SYDVKM. The CDR3 here is CAAGAYEQYF. The CDR3 DNA reads as TGTGCCGCCGGGGCCTACGAGCAGTACTTC.

This chain joins TRBV19 and TRBJ2-5; TRBD2 aligns across 7 bases. TRBJ2-7 matches the DNA end more closely, so the J call is doubtful. Germline V gene sequence: CDR1 LNHDA, CDR2 SQIVND (reference sequence). The CDR3 has 12 residues. CDR3 sequence (DNA): TGTGCCAGTAGTGCCCGGGGGGACGAGCAGTACTTC. It specifies CASSARGDEQYF.

V is TRBV7-6 and J is TRBJ1-2; D perhaps matches TRBD1 (6 bases). Per the germline V gene, CDR1 is SGHVS and CDR2 is FNYEAQ. V lost 5 bases and J 10 bases, leaving 20 bases between the germline ends. The CDR3 spans 14 residues. CDR3 nucleotide sequence: TGTGCCAGCAGCCAGCTTAGTTTACAGGGTGACTACACCTTC. This codes for CASSQLSLQGDYTF.

This clone turned up a few times. The chain joins TRBV6-6 to TRBJ2-1; perhaps TRBD2 as D (6 bases). The CDR3 extends over 15 amino acids. Germline V lookup: CDR1 MNHNY, CDR2 SVGAGI (reference sequence). V was pared by 2 bases and J by 5 bases, with 13 bases between. The CDR3 protein is CASSYDSDYNNEQFF. The CDR3 region has the DNA TGTGCCAGCAGTTACGACTCGGACTACAACAATGAGCAGTTCTTC.

The sample holds a few counts of this clone. The J gene is TRBJ1-4, the V gene TRBV11-2; TRBD1 aligns across 8 bases. Germline CDR1 and CDR2: SGHAT and FQNNGV. The CDR3 runs 15 residues. Trimming removed 1 base from V and 5 bases from J; junction bases left unmatched: 3. The chain's CDR3 is CASSLGRGRNEKLFF. The DNA for the CDR3 is TGTGCCAGCAGCTTAGGCAGGGGGCGAAATGAAAAACTGTTTTTT.

The V gene is TRBV5-1, the J gene TRBJ2-5; TRBD1 aligns across 8 bases. Germline-derived CDR1 and CDR2 are SGHRS and YFSETQ. V lost 1 base, J lost 3 bases, and 2 bases stayed unmatched. This CDR3 has 14 residues. The CDR3 is CASSLQGAEETQYF. The CDR3 nucleotides read TGCGCCAGCAGCTTGCAGGGGGCAGAAGAGACCCAGTACTTC.

This clone was seen just once. The rearrangement joins TRBV7-8 to TRBJ1-1; 9 bases align to TRBD1. This CDR3 has 17 amino acids. Germline CDR1 is SGHVS and CDR2 is FQNEAQ. V lost 2 bases to trimming and J lost 0 bases; unmatched junction nucleotides: 7. The CDR3 nucleotides are TGTGCCAGCAGCTTAATGGACAGGGGTTTTATGAACACTGAAGCTTTCTTT. This encodes CASSLMDRGFMNTEAFF.

The chain has TRBV21-1 and TRBJ2-2; no check of the table's D call, TRBD2, against the DNA was made. TRBV21-1 is marked as a pseudogene. The CDR3 spans 14 residues. In DNA form, the CDR3 reads TGTGCCAGCTGTGGACTGAATGGGACCGGGGAGCTGTTTTTT. Translated, it gives CASCGLNGTGELFF.

The chain links TRBV27 to TRBJ2-5; TRBD1 might be the D (5 bases). The CDR3 covers 14 residues. CDR1 and CDR2 (germline): MNHEY, SMNVEV (reference sequence). V gave up 2 bases and J gave up 2 bases, with 9 bases separating them. Here the CDR3 reads CASSLGARQETQYF. Here the CDR3 DNA reads TGTGCCAGCAGTTTAGGGGCCAGACAAGAGACCCAGTACTTC.

V usage is TRBV5-6 and J usage is TRBJ2-1; 8 bases line up with TRBD1. The V gene end was trimmed by 5 bases and the J gene end by 9 bases; junction bases not matched to a gene: 7. The CDR3 runs to 13 residues. CDR1 and CDR2 from the germline V gene are SGHDT and YYEEEE. CDR3: CASRRQGHVEQFF. In nucleotides, the CDR3 is TGTGCCAGCAGAAGACAGGGGCACGTTGAGCAGTTCTTC.

The genes are TRBV5-8 and TRBJ2-7, with D perhaps TRBD2 (6 bases). Germline-derived CDR1 and CDR2 are SGHTS and YDEGEE. CDR3 length equals 16 residues. Trimming took off 0 bases at V and 0 bases at J, with 13 bases between the two ends. CDR3: CASSLEGTGNSYEQYF. The DNA for the CDR3 is TGTGCCAGCAGCTTGGAAGGGACTGGTAACTCCTACGAGCAGTACTTC.

This clone turned up a few times. The chain employs TRBV11-1 and TRBJ2-5, with 8 bases matching TRBD2. This CDR3 contains 15 residues. The J segment lost 5 bases and the V segment lost 5 bases, leaving 10 bases of the junction unmatched. The germline gives CDR1 SGHAT, CDR2 FQDESV (reference sequence). Here the CDR3 reads CASSAARGVLETQYF. CDR3 DNA sequence: TGTGCCAGCAGCGCCGCGCGGGGGGTGCTGGAGACCCAGTACTTC.

The table lists this clone with a count of one. V gene TRBV14 combines with J gene TRBJ2-1; TRBD2 is a possible D gene (5 bases). The length of the CDR3 is 14 residues. Trimming pared 1 base from V and 13 bases from J, leaving 17 bases between. Germline-derived CDR1 and CDR2 are SGHDN and FVKESK. The CDR3 bases are TGTGCCAGCAGCCAAGGAGCGGCTTTTAAAGCCCAGTTCTTC. It translates to CASSQGAAFKAQFF.